The 24 T cell receptor beta chains in this list originate from one sample, sequenced in a study of blood T cell repertoires in COVID-19. Repertoires were generated with immunoSEQ multiplex PCR, while TCRdb's copy carries only in-frame clones and drops some. Counted here are roughly 60,000 clones, around 83% occurring once; the ten biggest clones make up 10%. Material: peripheral blood. The receptors were sampled from a man aged 50 to 60 with COVID-19, enrolled during active disease.

V is TRBV7-2 and J is TRBJ1-4, with TRBD1 matching over 7 bases. CDR1 is SGHTA, CDR2 FQGNSA, per germline. The trim removed 5 bases at V and 7 bases at J, leaving 7 bases unmatched. The CDR3 contains 14 residues. In nucleotides, the CDR3 is TGTGCCAGCAGCCAGGGGGTGCCTGGTGAAAAACTGTTTTTT. Protein sequence: CASSQGVPGEKLFF.

V gene TRBV3-1 (or the pseudogene TRBV3-2) combines with J gene TRBJ1-3; D not resolved. CDR3 length equals 15 residues. Germline CDR1 reads LGHDT; CDR2 reads YNNKEL (reference sequence). Trimming took 2 bases from V and 4 from J, leaving 12 bases between them. The CDR3 is CASSQSGLSGNTIYF. CDR3 nucleotide sequence: TGTGCCAGCAGCCAATCGGGGTTATCCGGAAACACCATATATTTT.

This clone was counted a few times. The chain has TRBV25-1 and TRBJ2-7, with no clear D. The CDR3 length is 11 residues. V gave up 5 bases and J gave up 7 bases, with 9 bases separating them. Germline-derived CDR1 and CDR2 are MGHDK and SYGVNS. CDR3 sequence (DNA): TGTGCCAGCAGTACGCCCAGGGAGCAGTACTTC. Translation: CASSTPREQYF.

J is TRBJ2-7 and V is TRBV5-6, with 9 bases matching TRBD1. Germline assignment: CDR1 SGHDT and CDR2 YYEEEE. The CDR3 covers 15 residues. J was trimmed by 3 bases and V by 4 bases; bases with no gene match: 8. The CDR3 sequence is CASSHRGQGRYEQYF. In DNA form, the CDR3 reads TGTGCCAGCAGCCACCGGGGACAGGGTCGCTACGAGCAGTACTTC. The whole variable domain, remainder taken from reference TRBV5-6 and TRBJ2-7, is DAGVTQSPTHLIKTRGQQVTLRCSPKSGHDTVSWYQQALGQGPQFIFQYYEEEERQRGNFPDRFSGHQFPNYSSELNVNALLLGDSALYLCASSHRGQGRYEQYFGPGTRLTVT.

The chain is built from TRBV9 and TRBJ2-1; no clear D. Trimming removed 4 bases from V and 0 bases from J, with 14 bases in between. Germline V gene sequence: CDR1 SGDLS, CDR2 YYNGEE. The CDR3 length is 16 residues. Here the CDR3 reads CASSLDGGSSYNEQFF. The CDR3, as DNA: TGTGCCAGCAGCTTAGACGGCGGTAGCTCCTACAATGAGCAGTTCTTC. The variable domain in full, completed from reference TRBV9 and TRBJ2-1, reads DSGVTQTPKHLITATGQRVTLRCSPRSGDLSVYWYQQSLDQGLQFLIQYYNGEERAKGNILERFSAQQFPDLHSELNLSSLELGDSALYFCASSLDGGSSYNEQFFGPGTRLTVL.

Notes on this clone: This CDR3 is also generated by other DNA sequences in the sample. The V and J genes are TRBV13 and TRBJ2-1, with D tentatively TRBD2 (5 bases). The germline CDR1 and CDR2 sequences are PRHDT and FYEKMQ (reference sequence). The CDR3 runs 15 residues. Deletions cut 7 bases from V and 2 bases from J, with 15 bases between. The CDR3 DNA reads TGTGCCAGCACCGCCCGGAGCGGTACCTACAATGAGCAGTTCTTC. Translated, it gives CASTARSGTYNEQFF.

The V and J genes are TRBV9 and TRBJ2-7; the D is unclear. The germline V gene encodes CDR1 SGDLS and CDR2 YYNGEE. The CDR3 runs 16 residues. V lost 3 bases, J lost 4 bases, and 20 bases lay in between. CDR3 loop: CASSAGSWASLYEQYF. DNA of the CDR3: TGTGCCAGCAGCGCCGGCTCATGGGCCAGTCTGTACGAGCAGTACTTC.

The gene calls are TRBV9 and TRBJ1-4; TRBD1 might be the D (6 bases). The CDR3 is made up of 14 amino acids. Germline assignment: CDR1 SGDLS and CDR2 YYNGEE. The germline V and J ends were trimmed by 4 bases and 4 bases, with 11 bases remaining between them. This CDR3 reads CASSHGQSNEKLFF. The CDR3 DNA follows: TGTGCCAGCAGCCATGGACAGAGTAATGAAAAACTGTTTTTT.

This rearrangement joins TRBV10-1 to TRBJ2-2, with D tentatively TRBD2 (6 bases). CDR3 length equals 12 residues. The ends were cut back, 3 bases at V and 8 bases at J, with 7 bases in the middle. Germline CDR1 reads WNHNN; CDR2 reads SYGVQD (reference sequence). The CDR3 region has the DNA TGCGCCAGCAGTGAAGGGACTGGGGAGCTGTTTTTT. This codes for CASSEGTGELFF.

The CDR3: CASSPGGVYEQYF. The CDR3 DNA reads as TGTGCCAGCAGCCCCGGGGGTGTCTACGAGCAGTACTTC. This rearrangement joins TRBV6-5 to TRBJ2-7; D might be TRBD2 (6 bases). V lost 6 bases and J 3 bases, leaving 12 bases between the germline ends. Germline V gives CDR1 MNHEY, CDR2 SVGAGI. The CDR3 covers 13 residues.

V gene TRBV6-2 or TRBV6-3 combines with J gene TRBJ1-2; D perhaps matches TRBD1 (5 bases). V lost 5 bases and J lost 5, with 12 bases in between. The CDR3 is 13 residues long. CDR1 and CDR2 (germline): MNHEY, SVGEGT. The CDR3 nucleotides are TGTGCCAGCAGTCCGGACACCGTTTATGGCTACACCTTC. This sequence encodes CASSPDTVYGYTF.

The chain uses TRBV28 and TRBJ1-5; 7 bases line up with TRBD1. Germline V gene lookup returns CDR1 MDHEN and CDR2 SYDVKM. Losses at the gene ends were 6 bases for V and 4 bases for J; bases not matched to a gene: 6. This CDR3 spans 14 amino acids. Here the CDR3 reads CASRRDSLNQPQHF. CDR3 nucleotides: TGTGCCAGCAGGAGGGACAGCCTTAATCAGCCCCAGCATTTT. The full variable domain, its missing parts supplied by reference TRBV28 and TRBJ1-5, is DVKVTQSSRYLVKRTGEKVFLECVQDMDHENMFWYRQDPGLGLRLIYFSYDVKMKEKGDIPEGYSVSREKKERFSLILESASTNQTSMYLCASRRDSLNQPQHFGDGTRLSIL.

V gene TRBV6-6 combines with J gene TRBJ2-3, with TRBD2 matching over 10 bases. The V segment lost 2 bases and the J segment 6 bases; nucleotides outside the gene matches: 2. Germline CDR1 reads MNHNY; CDR2 reads SVGAGI (reference sequence). This CDR3 has 14 amino acids. This CDR3 is CASSYGTSDDTQYF. The CDR3 DNA is TGTGCCAGCAGTTACGGGACTAGCGACGATACGCAGTATTTT.

CDR3 nucleotide sequence: TGTGCCAGCAGTGAAGGGCCCCCCAAGGAAGCTTTCTTT. This encodes CASSEGPPKEAFF. The rearrangement joins TRBV2 to TRBJ1-1; D unclear. Trimming removed 1 base from V and 8 bases from J, with 11 bases in between. The CDR3 consists of 13 residues. Germline lookup yields CDR1 SNHLY and CDR2 FYNNEI.

This chain links TRBV7-2 with TRBJ2-4; D is ambiguous. The germline CDR1 and CDR2 sequences are SGHTA and FQGNSA. Deletions cut 5 bases from V and 3 bases from J, with 8 bases between. The CDR3 runs 13 residues. CDR3 sequence: CASSLPHKNIQYF. For the CDR3, the DNA is TGTGCCAGCAGCCTACCTCACAAAAACATTCAGTACTTC.

This chain links TRBV28 with TRBJ2-2; 7 bases are shared with TRBD1. The CDR3 length is 17 residues. CDR1 and CDR2 (germline): MDHEN, SYDVKM. After removal of 6 bases from V and 3 bases from J, the junction contained 13 bases not matched to a gene. CDR3 in amino acids: CASSRIRGGGYTGELFF. DNA for the CDR3: TGTGCCAGCAGCCGCATACGAGGGGGCGGCTACACCGGGGAGCTGTTTTTT.

Only one count was recorded for this clone. The chain joins TRBV5-1 to TRBJ2-7; a possible D gene is TRBD1 (6 bases). CDR3 size: 14 residues. V lost 0 bases and J lost 3, with 10 bases in between. CDR1 is SGHRS, CDR2 YFSETQ, per germline. The CDR3 loop is CASSLGGQIYEQYF. In DNA, the CDR3 is TGCGCCAGCAGCTTGGGCGGACAGATCTACGAGCAGTACTTC.

The chain joins TRBV12-5 to TRBJ1-1; no reliable D call. Germline V gene sequence: CDR1 LGHNT, CDR2 FRNRAP. V lost 1 base to trimming and J lost 0 bases, with 3 bases between them. The CDR3 runs to 13 residues. The CDR3 bases are TGTGCTAGTGGTTTGGCCGTGAACACTGAAGCTTTCTTT. It encodes CASGLAVNTEAFF. The full variable domain, in which reference TRBV12-5 and TRBJ1-1 provide the parts outside the CDR3, is DARVTQTPRHKVTEMGQEVTMRCQPILGHNTVFWYRQTMMQGLELLAYFRNRAPLDDSGMPKDRFSAEMPDATLATLKIQPSEPRDSAVYFCASGLAVNTEAFFGQGTRLTVV.

This clone has ten or more counts. The chain couples TRBV29-1 to TRBJ1-2; D not certain. Trimming took off 3 bases at V and 4 bases at J, with 9 bases between the two ends. This CDR3 spans 12 amino acids. Germline-derived CDR1 and CDR2 are SQVTM and ANQGSEA. The CDR3 region has the DNA TGCAGCGTTGACAGGATGGGCTATGGCTACACCTTC. Its protein is CSVDRMGYGYTF.

This clone was picked up one time. The chain joins TRBV18 to TRBJ1-6; the match to TRBD1 covers 7 bases. The trim removed 10 bases at V and 4 bases at J, leaving 4 bases unmatched. The CDR3 length is 13 residues. Germline V gene data show CDR1 as KGHSH and CDR2 as LQKENI. The CDR3 sequence: CATRQGYNSPLHF. For the CDR3, the DNA is TGTGCCACTCGACAGGGTTATAATTCACCCCTCCACTTT.

The chain joins TRBV27 to TRBJ2-1; TRBD2 might be the D (7 bases). The germline V and J ends were trimmed by 6 bases and 2 bases, with 14 bases remaining between them. The germline V gene has CDR1 MNHEY and CDR2 SMNVEV (reference sequence). There are 15 residues in the CDR3. CDR3 in amino acids: CASSRRGGPYNEQFF. For the CDR3, the DNA is TGTGCCAGCAGCCGAAGGGGGGGTCCCTACAATGAGCAGTTCTTC.

The chain couples TRBV6-5 to TRBJ1-2; no clear D gene. The CDR3 covers 16 residues. Germline assignment: CDR1 MNHEY and CDR2 SVGAGI. Trimming removed 0 bases at V and 4 bases at J, with 15 bases between. CDR3 protein: CASSYSRLGSVYGYTF. Here the CDR3 DNA reads TGTGCCAGCAGTTACTCGAGGCTTGGGTCTGTCTATGGCTACACCTTC.

This chain joins TRBV5-1 and TRBJ2-1; weak D call: TRBD2 (6 bases). Trimming took off 0 bases at V and 8 bases at J, with 15 bases between the two ends. The germline gives CDR1 SGHRS, CDR2 YFSETQ. The CDR3 consists of 15 residues. The CDR3 is CASSLVAMEGHEQFF. The CDR3 DNA follows: TGCGCCAGCAGCTTGGTGGCCATGGAGGGTCATGAGCAGTTCTTC.

This clone was seen more than once but under ten times. The gene calls are TRBV10-2 and TRBJ1-2; D not certain. The V and J ends lost 3 bases and 4 bases respectively, with 12 bases between them. The CDR3 contains 14 residues. Per germline, CDR1 WSHSY and CDR2 SAAADI. The CDR3 here is CASSDLRGRYGYTF. CDR3 DNA sequence: TGCGCCAGCAGTGACCTCCGTGGCCGCTATGGCTACACCTTC.